Shown below are 2 T cell receptor beta chains from a single sample sequenced in a study of radiotherapy plus CTLA-4 blockade in lung cancer. Produced via immunoSEQ multiplex PCR; TCRdb's table is partial and in-frame only. This sample has 40,000 to 50,000 clones, with approximately 85% found just once. Sequencing was performed on peripheral blood, taken from a patient treated with radiotherapy plus ipilimumab. The receptors here all came from a human donor with non-small cell lung cancer who had stable disease on radiotherapy plus ipilimumab.

The gene calls are TRBV7-2 and TRBJ2-7, with TRBD2 as a possible D gene (6 bases). Looked up from germline, CDR1 is SGHTA and CDR2 is FQGNSA. The ends were cut back, 4 bases at V and 7 bases at J, with 11 bases in the middle. The CDR3 length is 12 residues. The CDR3 sequence: CASSSYGGEQYF. In nucleotides, the CDR3 is TGTGCCAGCAGCTCGTACGGAGGGGAGCAGTACTTC.

The chain has TRBV19 and TRBJ1-2; 8 bases are shared with TRBD1. CDR3 length: 16 residues. Germline V gene sequence: CDR1 LNHDA, CDR2 SQIVND (reference sequence). Trimming at V came to 3 bases and at J to 3 bases, leaving 9 bases not matched to a gene. The CDR3 reads CASSIRTGLGDYGYTF. Here the CDR3 DNA reads TGTGCCAGTAGTATTAGGACAGGGCTAGGGGACTATGGCTACACCTTC. The variable domain in full, with the rest retrieved from reference TRBV19 and TRBJ1-2, is DGGITQSPKYLFRKEGQNVTLSCEQNLNHDAMYWYRQDPGQGLRLIYYSQIVNDFQKGDIAEGYSVSREKKESFPLTVTSAQKNPTAFYLCASSIRTGLGDYGYTFGSGTRLTVV.